The T cell receptor (beta chain) under discussion was sequenced for a study of T cell changes during pregnancy in multiple sclerosis. V gave up 0 bases and J gave up 9 bases, with 12 bases separating them. This CDR3 contains 14 residues. Germline values: CDR1 MNHEY, CDR2 SMNVEV (reference sequence). Produced via immunoSEQ multiplex PCR; TCRdb's table is partial and in-frame only. The sample has tens of thousands of clones; approximately 90% are singletons. The chain combines TRBV27 with TRBJ1-5; unclear D gene. The sequence was obtained from a female donor with multiple sclerosis, enrolled in a pregnancy study. The sample here was CD4+ T cells from peripheral blood mononuclear cells, taken in the first trimester of pregnancy. The CDR3: CASSLSSRVGPQHF. CDR3 DNA: TGTGCCAGCAGTTTATCGAGCCGCGTTGGGCCCCAGCATTTT.